This T cell receptor beta chain is drawn from a study of shared clonotypes between healthy human individuals. The count of this clone is one. The assay was immunoSEQ multiplex PCR, and TCRdb's table has in-frame clones only and misses some. The sample comprises some 2,400,000 clones, around 95% of which are singletons, and more than 0.1% rests with the top ten. Germline V gene data show CDR1 as SGHAT and CDR2 as FQNNGV. The CDR3 loop spans 13 amino acids. Trimming shortened V by 5 bases and J by 7 bases, and 12 bases separated the two germline ends. The source material was naive CD4+ T cells sorted from blood. Subset defined: CD45RA+ positively selected. This sequence joins TRBV11-2 and TRBJ2-4, with a possible D match to TRBD2 (5 bases). This clonotype originated in a man aged 18 to 30 in good health. CDR3 sequence reads: CASSRDPANIQYF. The CDR3 coding sequence is TGTGCCAGCAGCCGGGATCCCGCTAACATTCAGTACTTC.